This T cell receptor beta chain came from a study of T cells in Graves' hyperthyroidism and ophthalmopathy. Germline-derived CDR1 and CDR2 are MGHDK and SYGVNS. V lost 6 bases, J lost 4 bases, and 10 bases stayed unmatched. The CDR3 runs to 16 residues. Amplification of TCR beta CDR3 regions used RNA as the template. Initially, a first-round RT-PCR of the TCR CDR3 employed the HTBI primer set. TCRdb used MiXCR to reprocess the multiplex PCR reads, holding one entry per CDR3 protein. Seen here are about half a million distinct CDR3 sequences, less than 25% observed once, and the top ten hold around 47%.

This TCR was sampled from a woman between 70 and 85 years old with Graves' ophthalmopathy. Material for sequencing was blood. The chain couples TRBV25-1 to TRBJ1-2; 11 nucleotides align to TRBD1. The CDR3, as DNA: TGTGCCAGCAGCCGGGGGGGACAGGGGGATAGCTATGGCTACACCTTC. It specifies CASSRGGQGDSYGYTF.